The clone carrying this TCR beta chain has only a few counts. The data were taken from a study of CD8 T cells in ankylosing spondylitis. The CDR3 runs 15 residues. V shed 1 base, J shed 7 bases, and the junction held 5 bases outside the gene matches. CDR1 is SGHVS and CDR2 is FQNEAQ in the germline V gene. MiXCR, applied by TCRdb to the 5' RACE reads, yields one record per CDR3 protein. The table has about 240,000 distinct CDR3 sequences, roughly 8.2% seen once. The chain recombines TRBV7-8 with TRBJ2-2, with 8 bases that match TRBD2. The sequence was collected from a female donor with ankylosing spondylitis or in good health (not recorded which). Sequenced sample: blood, either unsorted or a sorted T cell fraction (not recorded which). DNA of the CDR3: TGTGCCAGCAGCTTAGACGGGAGGGCCGGCGGGGAGCTGTTTTTT. Its translation: CASSLDGRAGGELFF.